This is a list of T cell receptor beta chains from one sample in a study of T cell repertoires in cytomegalovirus infection. Each CDR3 protein is one row after TCRdb ran MiXCR on the reads. The table lists 310,000 or so distinct CDR3 sequences, about 9.1% of them singletons. Input material: PBMCs. The receptors originated from a human donor in good health (CMV status not recorded). Some clones in this sample may be carry-over from other donors' samples. The CDR3 runs from the conserved cysteine through the conserved F or W. The order of the fields is clone size, V gene, D gene, J gene, CDR3 DNA, CDR3 protein. The D gene is left open where the match is weak. Size tells how often a clone was seen (once, few, many) or the class of an expanded clone, and some rows leave it out.

>many|TRBV7-9|NA|TRBJ2-1
TGTGCCAGCAGCTTAGTATCCGGGTTCTACAATGAGCAGTTCTTC
CASSLVSGFYNEQFF
>many|TRBV7-2|NA|TRBJ1-4
TGTGCCAGCAGCTTAGTGGCAGGGGACGAAAAACTGTTTTTT
CASSLVAGDEKLFF
>few|TRBV29-1|NA|TRBJ2-7
TGCAGCGCTGTTACGGGACCCACCTACGAGCAGTACTTC
CSAVTGPTYEQYF
>many|TRBV7-2|TRBD2|TRBJ2-1
TGTGCCAGCAGCTTACCGCCTAGCGGATACAATGAGCAGTTCTTC
CASSLPPSGYNEQFF
>NA|TRBV27|NA|TRBJ2-1
TGTGCCAGCAGTCTCACATGGGGAATCTACAATGAGCAGTTCTTC
CASSLTWGIYNEQFF
>NA|TRBV2|NA|TRBJ1-3
TGTGCCAGCAGTGTCGGGGTCCGGGTTGGAAACACCATATATTTT
CASSVGVRVGNTIYF
>many|TRBV14|NA|TRBJ1-2
TGTGCCAGCAGCCAAGCTCCTGGAGGGAACTATGGCTACACCTTC
CASSQAPGGNYGYTF
>many|TRBV2|TRBD1|TRBJ2-2
TGTGCCAGCATCCCCGGGACAGTTTACACCGGGGAGCTGTTTTTT
CASIPGTVYTGELFF
>many|TRBV7-2|NA|TRBJ1-6
TGTGCCAGCAGCTTACAAAATTCACCCCTCCACTTT
CASSLQNSPLHF
>many|TRBV5-1|NA|TRBJ2-6
TGCGCCAGCAGCATGTCCATCTCTGGGGCCAACGTCCTGACTTTC
CASSMSISGANVLTF
>many|TRBV7-2|NA|TRBJ1-1
TGTGCCAGCAGCTCAAGGGCGACGGGTGAAGCTTTCTTT
CASSSRATGEAFF
>many|TRBV7-9|TRBD1|TRBJ1-1
TGTGCCAGCAGCCCCCGGGACAGGGTACACACTGAAGCTTTCTTT
CASSPRDRVHTEAFF
>NA|TRBV12-3/TRBV12-4|TRBD2|TRBJ2-2
TGTGCCAGCAGGAGCGGGGGGTACACCGGGGAGCTGTTTTTT
CASRSGGYTGELFF
>many|TRBV24-1|TRBD2|TRBJ2-3
TGTGCCACCGGGGCGGGCGGGGGACTAGATACGCAGTATTTT
CATGAGGGLDTQYF
>NA|TRBV29-1|TRBD1|TRBJ2-1
TGCAGCGTGTTTTTGGGGGACAGCTCCTACAATGAGCAGTTCTTC
CSVFLGDSSYNEQFF
>many|TRBV20-1|TRBD2|TRBJ2-5
TGCAGTGCTAGAGCGGGGGGGCCCGGTGAGACCCAGTACTTC
CSARAGGPGETQYF
>few|TRBV29-1|TRBD2|TRBJ2-5
TGCAGCGTCGCGGGACTAGCTCGGAGAGAGACCCAGTACTTC
CSVAGLARRETQYF
>few|TRBV25-1|NA|TRBJ2-1
TGTGCCAGCAGTGAATTATGGACAGGAGGGAGCTTGTACAATGAGCAGTTCTTC
CASSELWTGGSLYNEQFF
>many|TRBV7-9|NA|TRBJ1-1
TGTGCCAGCAGCTTAGATAGTCTCTCGGGACAACGGGTTGAAGCTTTCTTT
CASSLDSLSGQRVEAFF
>NA|TRBV5-1|TRBD2|TRBJ2-3
TGCGCCAGCAGCTTGGCAACTAGCGTGATGTCAGATACGCAGTATTTT
CASSLATSVMSDTQYF
>many|TRBV5-1|TRBD1|TRBJ2-2
TGCGCCAGCTGGGACAGACCCAACACCGGGGAGCTGTTTTTT
CASWDRPNTGELFF
>many|TRBV6-6|NA|TRBJ1-1
TGTGCCAGCAGTTACATATGGGGCCGGAACACTGAAGCTTTCTTT
CASSYIWGRNTEAFF
>many|TRBV3-1|NA|TRBJ2-3
TGTGCCAGCAGCCCGTGGGGGCGGGGGACACCTGGAACGCAGTATTTT
CASSPWGRGTPGTQYF
>many|TRBV18|NA|TRBJ2-5
TGTGCCAGCTCACAGGACAGCGGCGGGACCCAGTACTTC
CASSQDSGGTQYF
>many|TRBV28|NA|TRBJ1-1
TGTGCCAGCAGTTTAGGTTGGGTGGCGGGGACTGAAGCTTTCTTT
CASSLGWVAGTEAFF
>NA|TRBV9|NA|TRBJ1-3
TGTGCCAGCAGCTCGCCGGAGGCTGGAAACACCATATATTTT
CASSSPEAGNTIYF
>many|TRBV10-2|TRBD1|TRBJ2-2
TGCGCCAGCAGGTCCCTGACAGGGAACGCGAACACCGGGGAGCTGTTTTTT
CASRSLTGNANTGELFF
>many|TRBV28|NA|TRBJ2-4
TGTGCCAGCAGCCTAATCTCCCTGGGGAAAAACATTCAGTACTTC
CASSLISLGKNIQYF
>many|TRBV6-5|TRBD2|TRBJ2-1
TGTGCCAGCAAAACCAGCGGGGGGGCCTACAATGAGCAGTTCTTC
CASKTSGGAYNEQFF
>many|TRBV28|TRBD1|TRBJ2-1
TGTGCCAGCCCTCCGGGACAGGGTTTTAGTCCCTACAATGAGCAGTTCTTC
CASPPGQGFSPYNEQFF
>NA|TRBV19|TRBD1|TRBJ1-2
TGTGCCAGTGAGGGGGTCGTTGAATTACCGGGACAGCCATTTGGCTACACCTTC
CASEGVVELPGQPFGYTF
>many|TRBV6-5|NA|TRBJ1-1
TGTGCCAGCAGTTACTCGAGGCAGCAAGTCACTGAAGCTTTCTTT
CASSYSRQQVTEAFF
>many|TRBV7-9|NA|TRBJ2-7
TGTGCCAGCACCGTTCAGGGGAAACCCTACGAGCAGTACTTC
CASTVQGKPYEQYF
>many|TRBV2|TRBD2|TRBJ2-3
TGTGCCAGCAGCGGGACTAGCGGGGAGGGCAGCACAGATACGCAGTATTTT
CASSGTSGEGSTDTQYF
>many|TRBV20-1|NA|TRBJ1-4
TGCAGTGCTAGAGAGGGACTGGGAGAAAAACTGTTTTTT
CSAREGLGEKLFF
>many|TRBV7-2|NA|TRBJ2-5
TGTGCCAGCAGCTTGACCCAAGAGACCCAGTACTTC
CASSLTQETQYF
>many|TRBV7-2|TRBD1|TRBJ2-2
TGTGCCAGCAGCATGACAGGGAGTGGGACCGGGGAGCTGTTTTTT
CASSMTGSGTGELFF
>NA|TRBV2|NA|TRBJ2-4
TGTGCCAGCAGTCGCGGACCGACTGGGACGGCCAAAAACATTCAGTACTTC
CASSRGPTGTAKNIQYF
>NA|TRBV10-1|TRBD2|TRBJ2-3
TGCGCCAGCAGTGCGGGTAGCGGGAGGGCCTCAGATACGCAGTATTTT
CASSAGSGRASDTQYF
>many|TRBV4-2|NA|TRBJ2-1
TGTGCCAGCGGGAAGGACAAAGTTACGCCCTACAATGAGCAGTTCTTC
CASGKDKVTPYNEQFF
>NA|TRBV10-3|TRBD1|TRBJ1-2
TGTGCCATCAGTGAAAGACAGGGCTATGGCTACACCTTC
CAISERQGYGYTF
>few|TRBV18|TRBD2|TRBJ2-1
TGTGCCAGCTCACTTCAGAGCGGGGGCATCTCCTACAATGAGCAGTTCTTC
CASSLQSGGISYNEQFF
>many|TRBV25-1|TRBD2|TRBJ2-5
TGTGCCAGCAGTGAACTTGACCTAGCGGGGACGGAGACCCAGTACTTC
CASSELDLAGTETQYF
>NA|TRBV28|TRBD1|TRBJ1-2
TGTGCCAGCAGTATAGCTCGGACAGGGGGGACCTATGGCTACACCTTC
CASSIARTGGTYGYTF
>many|TRBV14|NA|TRBJ2-1
TGTGCCAGCAGCCAAGATCGGGTTTGGAGGGGTGATGAGCAGTTCTTC
CASSQDRVWRGDEQFF
>few|TRBV29-1|TRBD2|TRBJ2-1
TGCAGCGTAACTAGCGGGGGGGCCGTCCAGTTCTTC
CSVTSGGAVQFF
>many|TRBV7-2|NA|TRBJ1-1
TGTGCCAGCAGCCCAGGGGCTCAGGTTCACACTGAAGCTTTCTTT
CASSPGAQVHTEAFF
>once|TRBV18|NA|TRBJ2-7
TGTGCCAGCTCATCGACTGCAGGAAGCTCCTACGGGCAGTACTTC
CASSSTAGSSYGQYF
>many|TRBV7-9|NA|TRBJ2-2
TGTGCCAGCAGCGACAACACCGGGGAGCTGTTTTTT
CASSDNTGELFF
>many|TRBV6-1|NA|TRBJ1-2
TGTGCCAGCAGTTCCCGGGGGGATCATGGCTACACCTTC
CASSSRGDHGYTF
>many|TRBV28|TRBD2|TRBJ2-5
TGTGCCAGCAGCAGCGGGGGCCAAGAGACCCAGTACTTC
CASSSGGQETQYF